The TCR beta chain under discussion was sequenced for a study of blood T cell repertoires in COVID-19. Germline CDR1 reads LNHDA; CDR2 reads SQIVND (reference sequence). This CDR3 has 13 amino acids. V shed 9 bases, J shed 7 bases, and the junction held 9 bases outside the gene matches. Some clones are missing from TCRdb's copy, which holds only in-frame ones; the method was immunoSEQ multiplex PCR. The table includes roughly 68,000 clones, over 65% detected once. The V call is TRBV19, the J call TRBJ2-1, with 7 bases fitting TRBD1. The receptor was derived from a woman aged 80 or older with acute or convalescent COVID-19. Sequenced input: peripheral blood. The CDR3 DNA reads TGTGCCAGCAAGACAGGGAGCCATAATGAGCAGTTCTTC. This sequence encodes CASKTGSHNEQFF.